Described below is a single TCR beta chain sequence and its context. Its matching antigen is unknown. The CDR3 has 16 residues. Germline CDR1 SGHNT, CDR2 YYREEE (reference sequence). TCRdb re-called the 5' RACE reads, yielding one record per CDR3 amino acid sequence without DNA. The sample's table shows under 600,000 distinct CDR3 sequences. These data belong to a study of T cells expressing NK-cell markers. On the study more broadly: The authors sequenced eight donors, of whom seven were HCMV-seropositive and one was seronegative. Study results and caveats: Leadership of the CD3+CD56-NKG2C+ fraction also belonged to these clonotypes in a handful of donors. In a group of several donors, dominant NKG2C+ clonotypes represented 1.0-7.0% of CD8+ T cells.

The source of this sequence is a woman aged 45 to 65 in good health. Specimen: blood T cells: a sorted CD56 or NKG2C T cell subset, CD4+ or CD8+ T cells, or bulk PBMC T cells (not recorded which). V usage is TRBV5-4 and J usage is TRBJ1-2; the D call of TRBD1 rests on TCRdb alone, since no DNA is present to check it. CDR3 protein: CASSLFSGVGSWGYTF.